This T cell receptor (beta chain) is drawn from a study of shared T cell receptors in the human thymus. Details on this clone: At one end, the junction sequence differs from germline, possibly due to a read error.

The CDR3 covers 16 residues. In germline, CDR1 is LNHDA, CDR2 SQIVND (reference sequence). Using immunoSEQ multiplex PCR, the repertoire was profiled, and TCRdb retains in-frame clones only, with some absent. The sample lists around 730,000 clones, 70% to 90% occurring once. A further study also used this sample, focusing on human thymus T cells. That report notes: Donors were healthy Finnish infants having corrective surgery for congenital heart defects. An apparent bias in V and J gene usage was seen in thymic and blood repertoires.

This clonotype was sampled from a girl under three years old with a congenital heart defect. This chain connects TRBV19 to TRBJ1-3; D gene uncertain. The sample consisted of thymocytes. Written as DNA, the CDR3 is TGTGCCAGTAGTATTGGGCCCGGTAGGTTGGCGAACACCATATGTTTT. This sequence encodes CASSIGPGRLANTICF.